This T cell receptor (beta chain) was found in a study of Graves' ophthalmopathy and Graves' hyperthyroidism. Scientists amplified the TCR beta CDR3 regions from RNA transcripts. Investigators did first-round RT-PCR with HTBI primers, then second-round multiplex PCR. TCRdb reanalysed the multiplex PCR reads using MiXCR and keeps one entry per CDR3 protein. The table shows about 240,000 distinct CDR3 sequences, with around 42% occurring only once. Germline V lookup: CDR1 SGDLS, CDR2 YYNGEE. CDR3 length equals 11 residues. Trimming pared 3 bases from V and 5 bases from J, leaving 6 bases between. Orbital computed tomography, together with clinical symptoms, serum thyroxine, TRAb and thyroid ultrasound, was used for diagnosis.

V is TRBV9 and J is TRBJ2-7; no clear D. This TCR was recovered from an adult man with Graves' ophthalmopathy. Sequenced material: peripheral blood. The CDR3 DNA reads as TGTGCCAGCAGCGCCCGGGACGAGCAGTACTTC. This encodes CASSARDEQYF.